This entry is about one T cell receptor (beta chain). The data originate from a study of blood T cell repertoires in COVID-19. About the study: Italy, Spain and the United States were the sources of the convalescent and acute COVID-19 samples. In each case, the material was cDNA or gDNA derived from T cells, B-cell-depleted T cells, or PBMCs.

Donors in Cohort 3 who had recovered were those with two negative PCRs, healthcare professional clearance, or resolution of their symptoms. Per the authors' pipeline: Amplifying reference gene primers gave estimates of nucleated cell counts. Sequenced by immunoSEQ multiplex PCR; TCRdb stores in-frame clones only, minus some. For V, J and clone size, that table is used; D and trimming come from the DNA. The sample contains roughly 500,000 clones, less than 90% of which appear only once. CDR3 length: 16 amino acids. Unmatched junction bases numbered 4, after V lost 0 bases and J lost 3 bases. The germline V gene has CDR1 SGHRS and CDR2 YFSETQ.

The rearrangement links TRBV5-1 to TRBJ2-2; 8 nucleotides match TRBD2. Sequencing input: PBMCs or T cells enriched from blood (not recorded which). The TCR sequence derives from a woman in her sixties who had recovered from COVID-19. CDR3 sequence: CASSLEAGGYTGELFF. The CDR3 DNA reads TGCGCCAGCAGCTTGGAGGCGGGGGGCTACACCGGGGAGCTGTTTTTT.